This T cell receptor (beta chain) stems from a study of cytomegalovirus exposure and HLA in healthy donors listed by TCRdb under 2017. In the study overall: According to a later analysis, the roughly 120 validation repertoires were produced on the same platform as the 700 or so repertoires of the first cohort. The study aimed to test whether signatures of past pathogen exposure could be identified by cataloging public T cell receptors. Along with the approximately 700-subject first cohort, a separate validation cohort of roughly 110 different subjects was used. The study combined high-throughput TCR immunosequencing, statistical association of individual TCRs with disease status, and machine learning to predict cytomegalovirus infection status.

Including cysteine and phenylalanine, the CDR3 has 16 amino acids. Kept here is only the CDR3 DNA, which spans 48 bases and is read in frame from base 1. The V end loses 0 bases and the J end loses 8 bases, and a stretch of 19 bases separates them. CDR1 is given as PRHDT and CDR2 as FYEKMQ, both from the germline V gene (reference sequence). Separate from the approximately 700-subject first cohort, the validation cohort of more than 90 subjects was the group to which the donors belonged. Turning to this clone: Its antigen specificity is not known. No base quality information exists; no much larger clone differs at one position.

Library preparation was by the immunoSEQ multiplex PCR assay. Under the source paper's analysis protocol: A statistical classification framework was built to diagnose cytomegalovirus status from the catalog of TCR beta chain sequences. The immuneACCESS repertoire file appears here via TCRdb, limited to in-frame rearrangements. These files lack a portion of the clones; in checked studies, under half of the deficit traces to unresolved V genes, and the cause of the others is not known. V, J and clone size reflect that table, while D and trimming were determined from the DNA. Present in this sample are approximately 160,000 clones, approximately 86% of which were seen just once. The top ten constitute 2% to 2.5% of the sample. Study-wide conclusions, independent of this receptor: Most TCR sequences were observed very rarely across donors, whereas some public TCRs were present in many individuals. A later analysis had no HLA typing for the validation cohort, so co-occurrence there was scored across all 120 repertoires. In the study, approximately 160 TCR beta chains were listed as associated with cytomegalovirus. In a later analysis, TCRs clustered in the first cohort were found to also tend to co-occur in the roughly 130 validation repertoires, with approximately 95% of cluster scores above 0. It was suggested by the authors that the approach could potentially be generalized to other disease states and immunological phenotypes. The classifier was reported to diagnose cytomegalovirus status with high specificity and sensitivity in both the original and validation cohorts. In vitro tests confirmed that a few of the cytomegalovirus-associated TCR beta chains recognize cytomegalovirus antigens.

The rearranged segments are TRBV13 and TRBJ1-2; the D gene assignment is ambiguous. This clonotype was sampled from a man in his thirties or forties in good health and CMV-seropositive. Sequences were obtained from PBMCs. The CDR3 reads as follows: CASSLGLGLPLGGYTF. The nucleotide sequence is TGTGCCAGCAGCTTAGGCCTCGGACTCCCCTTGGGGGGCTACACCTTC.